Listed below are T cell receptor beta chains from one sample, sequenced in a study of cytomegalovirus exposure and HLA in healthy donors. Clones were read by immunoSEQ multiplex PCR, and TCRdb kept only the in-frame ones, dropping some. The sample lists roughly 100,000 clones; about 70% were seen once. Sequenced sample: PBMCs. Receptor source: a man younger than 45 in good health and CMV-seronegative. CDR3s leave out the opening cysteine and the closing phenylalanine or tryptophan.

TRBV4-3	TRBJ1-4	ASSQGVANEKLF
TRBV28	TRBJ1-4	ASSLRTGINEKLF
TRBV4-1	TRBJ2-3	ASSQDPGTDTQY
TRBV6-5	TRBJ2-7	ASSLTMTVSYEQY
TRBV6-5	TRBJ1-1	ASRGQGAGDTEAF
TRBV5-8	TRBJ1-5	ASSFWTGEGNQPQH
TRBV7-9	TRBJ2-1	ASRAPSGYNEQF
TRBV27	TRBJ2-1	ASAMKEDLDNEQF
TRBV6-6	TRBJ2-1	ASSYGNRGGYNEQF
TRBV2	TRBJ2-1	ASSGGRAAYNEQF